This TCR beta chain was obtained from a study of T cell responses to AZD1222 COVID-19 vaccine. Overall study results and limits: Clonal diversity may have been underestimated in mostly white British donors.

Only in-frame clones appear in the TCRdb table, and some are missing; sequencing was by immunoSEQ multiplex PCR. The sample includes 150,000 or so clones, roughly 90% of them seen just once. Comment on this clone: Its antigen is currently unknown.

Trimming removed 4 bases from V and 4 bases from J; junction bases left unmatched: 3. Germline-derived CDR1 and CDR2 are LGHNA and YNFKEQ. This CDR3 spans 13 amino acids. This sequence was found in an adult in good health. V is TRBV4-2 and J is TRBJ2-7, with 8 bases aligning to TRBD2. The sample consisted of peripheral blood, taken on day 0 of AZD1222 vaccination. In DNA, the CDR3 is TGTGCCAGCAGCCGTAGCGGGACGTACGAGCAGTACTTC. It encodes CASSRSGTYEQYF.